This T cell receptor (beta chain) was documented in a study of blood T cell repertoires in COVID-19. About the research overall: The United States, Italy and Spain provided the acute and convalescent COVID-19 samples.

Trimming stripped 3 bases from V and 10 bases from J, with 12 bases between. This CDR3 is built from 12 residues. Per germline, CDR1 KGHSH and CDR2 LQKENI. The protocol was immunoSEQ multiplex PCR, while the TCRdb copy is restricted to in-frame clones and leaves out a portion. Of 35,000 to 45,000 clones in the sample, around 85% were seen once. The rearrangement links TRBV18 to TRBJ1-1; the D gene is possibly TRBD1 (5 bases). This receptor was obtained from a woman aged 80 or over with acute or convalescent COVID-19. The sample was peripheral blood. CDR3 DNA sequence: TGTGCCAGCTCACCCGGACACGTTACAGCTTTCTTT. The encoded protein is CASSPGHVTAFF.